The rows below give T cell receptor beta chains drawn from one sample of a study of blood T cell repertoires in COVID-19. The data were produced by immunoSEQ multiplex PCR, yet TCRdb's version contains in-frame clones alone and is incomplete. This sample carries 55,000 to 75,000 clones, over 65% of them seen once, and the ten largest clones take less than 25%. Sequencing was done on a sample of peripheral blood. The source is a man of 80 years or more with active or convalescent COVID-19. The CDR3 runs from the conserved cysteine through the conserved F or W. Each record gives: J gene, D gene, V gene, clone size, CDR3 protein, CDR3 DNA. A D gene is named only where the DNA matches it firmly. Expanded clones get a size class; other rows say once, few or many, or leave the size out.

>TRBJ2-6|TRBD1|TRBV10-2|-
CATTGAGANVLTF
TGCGCCACGACAGGGGCTGGGGCCAACGTCCTGACTTTC
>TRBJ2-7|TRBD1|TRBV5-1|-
CASSLSDRGLVPQYF
TGCGCCAGCAGCTTGTCCGACAGGGGGCTTGTACCGCAGTACTTC
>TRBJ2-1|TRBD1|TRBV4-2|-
CASSRQGEVYNEQFF
TGTGCCAGCAGCAGACAGGGGGAGGTCTACAATGAGCAGTTCTTC
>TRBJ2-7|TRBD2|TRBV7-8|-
CASSLSGTSGRYEQYF
TGTGCCAGCAGCCTTAGTGGGACTAGCGGGCGTTACGAGCAGTACTTC
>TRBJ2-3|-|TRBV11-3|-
CASSPRGQGGGTDTQYF
TGTGCCAGCAGCCCCCGGGGCCAGGGTGGGGGCACTGATACGCAGTATTTT
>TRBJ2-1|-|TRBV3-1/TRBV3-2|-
CASSQSAASYNEQFF
TGTGCCAGCAGCCAAAGTGCGGCTTCCTACAATGAGCAGTTCTTC
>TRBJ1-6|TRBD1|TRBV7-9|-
CASSFGPPGQQNSPLHF
TGTGCCAGCAGCTTTGGCCCGCCGGGACAGCAGAATTCACCCCTCCACTTT
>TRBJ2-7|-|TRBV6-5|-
CASRPRWDEQYF
TGTGCCAGCAGACCGCGGTGGGACGAGCAGTACTTC
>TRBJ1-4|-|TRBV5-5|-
CASTRIPREKLFF
TGTGCCAGCACCCGAATCCCGAGGGAAAAACTGTTTTTT
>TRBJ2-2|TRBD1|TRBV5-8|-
CASSDETGRAGELFF
TGTGCCAGCAGCGACGAGACAGGGCGGGCCGGGGAGCTGTTTTTT
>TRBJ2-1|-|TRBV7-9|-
CASSSQKGRTSYNEQFF
TGTGCCAGCAGTTCCCAGAAGGGCAGGACATCCTACAATGAGCAGTTCTTC
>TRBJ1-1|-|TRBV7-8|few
CASRQNTMGTEAFF
TGTGCCAGTAGACAGAATACCATGGGCACTGAAGCTTTCTTT
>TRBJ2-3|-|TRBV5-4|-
CASSSKLTSTDTQYF
TGTGCCAGCAGCTCCAAATTGACTAGCACAGATACGCAGTATTTT
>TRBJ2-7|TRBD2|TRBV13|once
CASRLGTSGRPGEQYF
TGTGCCAGCAGACTTGGGACTAGCGGGAGGCCAGGCGAGCAGTACTTC
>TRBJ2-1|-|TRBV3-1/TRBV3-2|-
CAAGGLAYNEQFF
TGTGCCGCCGGAGGGCTAGCCTACAATGAGCAGTTCTTC
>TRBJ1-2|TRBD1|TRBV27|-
CASSLSPRQGRNYGYTF
TGTGCCAGCAGTTTATCCCCCCGACAGGGGAGAAACTATGGCTACACCTTC
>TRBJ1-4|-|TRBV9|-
CASSPTGTTNEKLFF
TGTGCCAGCAGCCCGACCGGGACAACTAATGAAAAACTGTTTTTT
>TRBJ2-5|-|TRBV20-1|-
CSASSIGKETQYF
TGCAGTGCTAGTTCCATCGGGAAAGAGACCCAGTACTTC
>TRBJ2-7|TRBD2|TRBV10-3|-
CAISDWGGSFYEQYF
TGTGCCATCAGTGATTGGGGGGGAAGCTTCTACGAGCAGTACTTC
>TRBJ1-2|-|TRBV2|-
CASSLGGGFVYGYTF
TGTGCCAGCAGCCTTGGGGGGGGTTTCGTCTATGGCTACACCTTC
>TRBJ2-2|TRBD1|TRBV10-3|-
CAIRGQENTGELFF
TGTGCCATCAGGGGACAGGAGAACACCGGGGAGCTGTTTTTT
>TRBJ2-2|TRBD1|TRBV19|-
CASSIAETGAGELFF
TGTGCCAGTAGTATCGCCGAGACAGGGGCCGGGGAGCTGTTTTTT
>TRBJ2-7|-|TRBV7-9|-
CASSLDRVEQYF
TGTGCCAGCAGCTTAGACAGGGTTGAGCAGTACTTC
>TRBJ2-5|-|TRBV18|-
CASSMAAYQETQYF
TGTGCCAGCTCTATGGCGGCGTACCAAGAGACCCAGTACTTC
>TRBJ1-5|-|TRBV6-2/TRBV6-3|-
CASSYLTTSQPQHF
TGTGCCAGCAGTTACCTCACAACCTCGCAGCCCCAGCATTTT
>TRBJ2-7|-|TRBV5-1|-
CASSSGPYEQYF
TGCGCCAGCAGCAGCGGGCCCTACGAGCAGTACTTC
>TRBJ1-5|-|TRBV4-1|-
CASSQDRQGVYQPQHF
TGCGCCAGCAGCCAAGATCGCCAGGGCGTCTATCAGCCCCAGCATTTT
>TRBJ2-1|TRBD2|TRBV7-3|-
CASSRASGGANEQFF
TGTGCCAGCAGCCGGGCTAGCGGGGGGGCCAATGAGCAGTTCTTC
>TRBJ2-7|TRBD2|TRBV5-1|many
CASSLGLAGQYEQYF
TGCGCCAGCAGCCTGGGACTAGCGGGACAGTACGAGCAGTACTTC
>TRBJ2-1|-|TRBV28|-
CASSQTGDEQFF
TGTGCCAGCAGCCAGACAGGCGATGAGCAGTTCTTC
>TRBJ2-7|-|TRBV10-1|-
CASSEWGSGFAEQYF
TGCGCCAGCAGTGAGTGGGGCTCGGGCTTTGCCGAGCAGTACTTC
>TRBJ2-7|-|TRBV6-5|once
CASSYSQGNYEQYF
TGTGCCAGCAGTTACTCACAGGGAAACTACGAGCAGTACTTC
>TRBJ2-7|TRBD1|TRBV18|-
CASSQGVDEQYF
TGTGCCAGTTCACAGGGGGTTGACGAGCAGTACTTC
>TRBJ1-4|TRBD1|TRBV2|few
CASRLDRDNEKLFF
TGTGCCAGCAGATTAGACAGGGATAATGAAAAACTGTTTTTT
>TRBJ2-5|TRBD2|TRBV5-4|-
CASSLRGEETQYF
TGTGCCAGCAGCTTGCGGGGGGAAGAGACCCAGTACTTC
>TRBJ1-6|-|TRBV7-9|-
CASSLVSSPLHF
TGTGCCAGCAGCTTAGTTAGCTCACCCCTCCACTTT
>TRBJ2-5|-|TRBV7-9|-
CASSRRQGGRETQYF
TGTGCCAGCAGCCGTCGCCAGGGGGGACGGGAGACCCAGTACTTC
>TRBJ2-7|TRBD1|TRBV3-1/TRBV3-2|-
CASSQLGDRGRSEQYF
TGTGCCAGCAGCCAATTAGGAGACAGGGGTCGGTCCGAGCAGTACTTC
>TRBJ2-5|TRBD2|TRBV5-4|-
CAIGTSAQETQYF
TGTGCAATCGGGACTAGCGCCCAAGAGACCCAGTACTTC
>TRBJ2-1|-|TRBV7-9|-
CASSLAGPSSYNEQFF
TGTGCCAGCAGCTTAGCGGGGCCTAGCTCCTACAATGAGCAGTTCTTC